Below are 10 T cell receptor beta chains sequenced from a single sample in a study of tumor-infiltrating lymphocytes in primary liver carcinoma. Between about 17 and 34 mg of unsorted bulk tissue served as the source from which RNA and DNA were co-extracted. Total RNA (around 0.45 ug) served as template for TCR beta cDNA synthesis primed by a constant-region primer. Construction of TCR beta libraries relied on three successive nested multiplex PCR rounds employing slightly modified ARM-PCR. TRBV1-TRBV30 forward primers paired with a C-beta reverse primer were used in the first two PCR rounds, which ran approximately 11 cycles each. TCRdb called the multiplex PCR reads again in MiXCR, with one record for every CDR3 protein. Among around 35,000 distinct CDR3 sequences listed, roughly 80% were seen once. Sequenced input: tumor-adjacent normal liver tissue. The receptors originated from a man aged 40-55 years with primary liver carcinoma and hepatitis B virus infection.

As for this clonotype: It is likely a read error, because the conserved phenylalanine at the end of the CDR3 is missing. The chain combines TRBV28 with TRBJ1-6; 12 nucleotides align to TRBD1. This CDR3 is built from 18 residues. CDR1 is MDHEN, CDR2 SYDVKM, per germline. The CDR3 is CASQPGTGGEMENSSLHS. CDR3 bases: TGTGCCAGTCAACCTGGGACAGGGGGCGAGATGGAGAATTCATCCCTCCACTCT.

This clonotype appeared once. An end of the junction does not agree with germline; a read error may underlie this. The chain uses TRBV30 and TRBJ2-7; D is uncertain. Per the germline V gene, CDR1 is GTSNPN and CDR2 is SVGIG (reference sequence). The CDR3 loop spans 12 amino acids. CDR3 DNA: TGTGCCTGGAGTACCCCCATCAACGAGCACTACTTC. It codes for CAWSTPINEHYF.

CDR3 in amino acids: CSVGEQGTGRETQYF. The CDR3 DNA follows: TGCAGCGTTGGAGAGCAGGGGACGGGTCGAGAGACCCAGTACTTC. V is TRBV29-1 and J is TRBJ2-5, with a tentative D call TRBD1 (6 bases). There are 15 residues in the CDR3. Germline CDR1 and CDR2: SQVTM and ANQGSEA. V was trimmed by 4 bases and J by 4 bases, leaving 19 bases between them.

Turning to this clonotype: One end of the junction fails to match germline, which may point to a read error. The V call is TRBV29-1, the J call TRBJ2-5, with D possibly being TRBD2 (6 bases). The CDR3 has 13 residues. Germline-derived CDR1 and CDR2 are SQVTM and ANQGSEA. DNA of the CDR3: TGCAGCGTTAAGGGACGGCATGGGGGGACCCATTACTTC. The encoded protein is CSVKGRHGGTHYF. The full variable domain, rest sourced from reference TRBV29-1 and TRBJ2-5, is SAVISQKPSRDICQRGTSLTIQCQVDSQVTMMFWYRQQPGQSLTLIATANQGSEATYESGFVIDKFPISRPNLTFSTLTVSNMSPEDSSIYLCSVKGRHGGTHYFGPGTRLLVL.

In regard to this clonotype: At one boundary the junction diverges from the germline segment, which might be a read error. The chain is built from TRBV29-1 and TRBJ2-7; TRBD2 matches 7 bases. This CDR3 contains 14 residues. Germline V gene data show CDR1 as SQVTM and CDR2 as ANQGSEA. The CDR3 nucleotides read TGTAGCGTTGTGATAGAGGGGAGGGTGATCGAGCAGTACTTC. Translation gives CSVVIEGRVIEQYF.

This chain links TRBV7-6 with TRBJ1-5, with TRBD1 as a possible D gene (6 bases). The CDR3 is made up of 15 amino acids. The germline V gene encodes CDR1 SGHVS and CDR2 FNYEAQ. V was pared by 1 base and J by 2 bases, with 9 bases between. In nucleotides, the CDR3 is TGTGCCAGCAGCTTAGAAGAGGGGGGCAATCAGCCCCAGCATTTT. This sequence encodes CASSLEEGGNQPQHF. Full variable domain (missing parts from reference TRBV7-6 and TRBJ1-5): GAGVSQSPRYKVTKRGQDVALRCDPISGHVSLYWYRQALGQGPEFLTYFNYEAQQDKSGLPNDRFSAERPEGSISTLTIQRTEQRDSAMYRCASSLEEGGNQPQHFGDGTRLSIL.

A note on this clonotype: The germline gene is not matched at one end of the junction; a read error may be the cause. The V call is TRBV5-1, the J call TRBJ2-7; 7 bases are a match to TRBD1. Germline-derived CDR1 and CDR2 are SGHRS and YFSETQ. CDR3 length: 14 amino acids. The DNA of the CDR3 is TGCGACAGCAGCAGGGGGACATCTAGGGCCGAACAGTACTTC. Translating it yields CDSSRGTSRAEQYF.

In its sample, this clonotype ranks as medium-sized. This chain links TRBV10-2 with TRBJ2-1; D not resolved. V lost 6 bases to trimming and J lost 4 bases, with 7 bases between them. Looked up from germline, CDR1 is WSHSY and CDR2 is SAAADI. The CDR3 is made up of 12 amino acids. CDR3 loop: CASSHGYNEQFF. CDR3 sequence (DNA): TGCGCCAGCAGCCACGGGTACAATGAGCAGTTCTTC.

Concerning this clonotype: At one of its ends the junction is not consistent with the germline gene, which may arise from a read error. The chain couples TRBV11-2 to TRBJ2-7, with a weak D call TRBD1 (6 bases). CDR1 and CDR2 from the germline V gene are SGHAT and FQNNGV. This CDR3 comprises 19 residues. CDR3 nucleotide sequence: TGTGTCAGCAGCTTCGACAGGACCCGGCGTTCTTCGTACGGTTACGAGCAGTACTTC. Encoded protein: CVSSFDRTRRSSYGYEQYF. The full variable domain, its missing parts supplied by reference TRBV11-2 and TRBJ2-7, is EAGVAQSPRYKIIEKRQSVAFWCNPISGHATLYWYQQILGQGPKLLIQFQNNGVVDDSQLPKDRFSAERLKGVDSTLKIQPAKLEDSAVYLCVSSFDRTRRSSYGYEQYFGPGTRLTVT.

This clonotype was seen many times. The conserved phenylalanine or tryptophan normally closing the CDR3 is absent here, so this likely arose from a read error. The chain has TRBV2 and TRBJ2-7, with D tentatively TRBD1 (6 bases). Germline CDR1 SNHLY, CDR2 FYNNEI. The CDR3 extends over 13 amino acids. Trimming shortened V by 5 bases and J by 5 bases, and 13 bases separated the two germline ends. The CDR3 sequence is CASSLYRDNEQYS. The CDR3 DNA reads TGTGCCAGCAGTCTCTACAGGGACAACGAGCAGTACTCC.